The 10 T cell receptor beta chains below all came from one sample that was sequenced in a study of cytomegalovirus exposure and HLA in healthy donors. The study ran its PCR with 60 Vbeta and 13 Jbeta primers. Sequencing used immunoSEQ multiplex PCR; TCRdb keeps in-frame clones, though not all of them. The sample lists about 200,000 clones; roughly 84% were seen once. What was sequenced was PBMCs. The receptors were sampled from a man aged 45 to 65 in good health and CMV-seronegative.

The J gene is TRBJ2-7, the V gene TRBV10-3, with 11 bases identical to TRBD2. Germline CDR1 ENHRY, CDR2 SYGVKD. There are 14 residues in the CDR3. Trimming took 6 bases from V and 2 from J; bases not matched to a gene: 3. The CDR3 nucleotides are TGTGCCATCAGGGGACTAGCGGCTCCCTACGAGCAGTACTTC. Protein product: CAIRGLAAPYEQYF.

This clone has just one count. The chain couples TRBV5-5 to TRBJ1-1; TRBD1 matches 8 bases. Trimming at V came to 4 bases and at J to 4 bases, leaving 6 bases not matched to a gene. CDR3 length equals 14 residues. Germline V gives CDR1 SGHKS, CDR2 YYEKEE (reference sequence). The DNA for the CDR3 is TGTGCCAGCAGCGGCAGGGGGCGCGGCACTGAAGCTTTCTTT. Amino acids: CASSGRGRGTEAFF. The entire variable domain, with the rest obtained from reference TRBV5-5 and TRBJ1-1, is as follows: DAGVTQSPTHLIKTRGQQVTLRCSPISGHKSVSWYQQVLGQGPQFIFQYYEKEERGRGNFPDRFSARQFPNYSSELNVNALLLGDSALYLCASSGRGRGTEAFFGQGTRLTVV.

The rearrangement uses TRBV6-6 and TRBJ2-7; D is possibly TRBD1 (6 bases). This CDR3 has 14 amino acids. The germline gives CDR1 MNHNY, CDR2 SVGAGI (reference sequence). Trimming removed 2 bases at V and 4 bases at J, with 12 bases between. CDR3 protein: CASSYSTGRYEQYF. The CDR3 DNA sequence: TGTGCCAGCAGTTACAGCACAGGGAGATACGAGCAGTACTTC.

The chain couples TRBV2 to TRBJ2-1; D is unclear. This CDR3 comprises 14 residues. Deletions cut 2 bases from V and 6 bases from J, with 11 bases between. Germline CDR1 is SNHLY and CDR2 is FYNNEI. DNA for the CDR3: TGTGCCAGCAGTGAATTGTCCGCTATCAATGAGCAGTTCTTC. It yields the protein CASSELSAINEQFF.

This clone showed up just once. CDR3 residues: CASSFYRGSYNSPLHF. In DNA form, the CDR3 reads TGTGCCAGCAGTTTTTACAGGGGTTCCTATAATTCACCCCTCCACTTT. This chain joins TRBV27 and TRBJ1-6; 7 bases line up with TRBD1. V lost 3 bases to trimming and J lost 1 base; unmatched junction nucleotides: 3. This CDR3 region has 16 residues. From germline, CDR1 is MNHEY and CDR2 SMNVEV (reference sequence).

This clone was recorded only once. DNA for the CDR3: TGTGCCAGCAGTCTCAAACAGGGGTCCTATGGCTACACCTTC. Protein sequence: CASSLKQGSYGYTF. The chain combines TRBV27 with TRBJ1-2; TRBD1 matches 7 bases. The CDR3 contains 14 residues. Germline CDR1 MNHEY, CDR2 SMNVEV (reference sequence). With V trimmed by 5 bases and J by 4 bases, 7 bases remained unmatched.

The rearrangement joins TRBV10-3 to TRBJ1-3; 7 nucleotides align to TRBD1. Germline V gene data show CDR1 as ENHRY and CDR2 as SYGVKD. J gave up 0 bases and V 6 bases, and 5 bases lay outside the gene matches. The CDR3 is made up of 15 amino acids. Here the CDR3 reads CAISRDSFSGNTIYF. The CDR3 nucleotides read TGTGCCATCAGCCGGGACAGCTTCTCTGGAAACACCATATATTTT.

This clone was counted between two and nine times. This rearrangement joins TRBV9 to TRBJ1-3; TRBD1 agrees at 8 bases. With 0 bases clipped from V and 0 bases from J, the junction kept 2 bases outside the gene matches. Germline V CDR1 and CDR2: SGDLS, YYNGEE. CDR3 length equals 16 residues. CDR3 protein: CASSVAGQGSGNTIYF. CDR3 DNA: TGTGCCAGCAGCGTAGCCGGACAGGGCTCTGGAAACACCATATATTTT. Filled out from reference TRBV9 and TRBJ1-3, the complete variable domain reads DSGVTQTPKHLITATGQRVTLRCSPRSGDLSVYWYQQSLDQGLQFLIQYYNGEERAKGNILERFSAQQFPDLHSELNLSSLELGDSALYFCASSVAGQGSGNTIYFGEGSWLTVV.

The chain links TRBV19 to TRBJ1-5; D remains ambiguous. Trimming removed 3 bases from V and 1 base from J, with 4 bases in between. The CDR3 totals 13 residues. Germline V CDR1 and CDR2: LNHDA, SQIVND (reference sequence). The chain's CDR3 is CASSMASNQPQHF. As DNA, the CDR3 is TGTGCCAGTAGTATGGCCAGCAATCAGCCCCAGCATTTT. Complete variable domain (other parts from reference TRBV19 and TRBJ1-5): DGGITQSPKYLFRKEGQNVTLSCEQNLNHDAMYWYRQDPGQGLRLIYYSQIVNDFQKGDIAEGYSVSREKKESFPLTVTSAQKNPTAFYLCASSMASNQPQHFGDGTRLSIL.

The J gene is TRBJ2-7, the V gene TRBV28; 7 bases are a match to TRBD1. CDR1 and CDR2 (germline): MDHEN, SYDVKM. Trimming cost V 5 bases and J 2 bases; bases outside gene matches: 6. The CDR3 runs 14 residues. The CDR3 loop is CASSPWTGAYEQYF. The CDR3 DNA is TGTGCCAGCAGTCCGTGGACAGGCGCCTACGAGCAGTACTTC.